The entry below describes one T cell receptor (beta chain). Deletions cut 1 base from V and 6 bases from J, with 8 bases between. The CDR3 sequence is 14 residues long. Germline V gives CDR1 KGHDR, CDR2 SFDVKD. This sample is part of a study of control samples from healthy donors and cancer patients. Profiled with immunoSEQ multiplex PCR; TCRdb holds only in-frame clones, not every one. The sample consists of about 120,000 clones, more than 85% of them appearing once. This chain links TRBV24-1 with TRBJ2-2; D remains ambiguous. The sequence was collected from a woman younger than 30 in good health. Sequencing was carried out using blood. CDR3 protein: CATSDFGDPGELFF. Here the CDR3 DNA reads TGTGCCACCAGTGATTTTGGAGATCCCGGGGAGCTGTTTTTT.